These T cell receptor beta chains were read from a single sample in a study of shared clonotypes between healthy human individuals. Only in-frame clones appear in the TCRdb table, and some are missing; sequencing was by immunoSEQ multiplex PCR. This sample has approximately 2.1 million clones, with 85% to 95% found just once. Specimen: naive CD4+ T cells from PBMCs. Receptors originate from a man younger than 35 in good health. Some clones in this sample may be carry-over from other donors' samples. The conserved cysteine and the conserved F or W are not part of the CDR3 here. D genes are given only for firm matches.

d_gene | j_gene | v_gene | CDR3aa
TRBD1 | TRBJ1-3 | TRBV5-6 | ASSWTGMGNTIY
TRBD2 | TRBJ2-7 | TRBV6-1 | ASSDRGREGTYEQY
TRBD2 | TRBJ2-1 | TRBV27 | ASNGTSGPVGRNEQF
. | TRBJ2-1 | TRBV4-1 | ASSQDSPREGPYNEQF
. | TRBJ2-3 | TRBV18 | ASSGAGIIDTQY
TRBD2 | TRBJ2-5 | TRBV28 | ASRDLGLARSEETQY
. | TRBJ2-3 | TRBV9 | ASSPPKGADTQY
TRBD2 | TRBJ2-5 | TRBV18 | ASSPGLAGEETQY
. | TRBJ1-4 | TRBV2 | ASSQNREKLF
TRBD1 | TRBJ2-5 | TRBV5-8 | ASSLTGSETQY
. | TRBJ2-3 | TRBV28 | ASSLPGTTDTQY
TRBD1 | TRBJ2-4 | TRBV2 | ASSGQGENIQY
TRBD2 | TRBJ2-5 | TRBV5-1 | ASSFGLAGETQY
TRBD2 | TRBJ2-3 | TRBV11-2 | ASSLAASGRWATQY
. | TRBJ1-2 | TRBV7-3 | ASSLSLAGANGYT
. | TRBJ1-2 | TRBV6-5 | ASSYSLELRYGYT
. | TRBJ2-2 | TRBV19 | ASSAGLTTGELF
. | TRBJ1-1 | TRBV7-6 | ASSLVAAPNTEAF
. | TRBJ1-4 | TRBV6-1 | ASSEIEGSNEKLF
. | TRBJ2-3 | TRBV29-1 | RVGSTDTQY
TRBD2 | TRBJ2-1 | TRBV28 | ASIRLAGVIDEQF
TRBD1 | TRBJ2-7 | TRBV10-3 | AISLQGGANEQY
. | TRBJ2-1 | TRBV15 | ATSRGTLTSNEQF
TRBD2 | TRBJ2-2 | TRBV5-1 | ASSLTPGLGSTGELF
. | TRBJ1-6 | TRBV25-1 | ASSLLGVKSPLH
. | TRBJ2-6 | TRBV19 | ASSIGGSGANVLT
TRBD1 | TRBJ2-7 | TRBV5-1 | ASSSRTGSAHEQY
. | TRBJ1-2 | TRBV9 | ASSAWTADYGYT
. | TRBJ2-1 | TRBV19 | ASSPNGRVTEQF
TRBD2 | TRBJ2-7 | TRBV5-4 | ASSLPTSGRDEQY
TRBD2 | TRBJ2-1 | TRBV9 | ASSVGGLAGGPGEQF
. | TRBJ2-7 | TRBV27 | ASSCKTPGLGGGAYEQY
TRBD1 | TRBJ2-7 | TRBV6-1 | ASLPTGSGPHEQY
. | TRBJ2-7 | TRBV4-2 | ASSPTTERLAKSREQY
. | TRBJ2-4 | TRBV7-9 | ASSPQGYIQY
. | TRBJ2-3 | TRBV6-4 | ASSPTRMNTDTQY
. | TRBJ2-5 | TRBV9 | ASSVGWGSETQY
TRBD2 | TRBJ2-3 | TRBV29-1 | SAGLAGDTQY
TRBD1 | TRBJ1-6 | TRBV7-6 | ASSNRQGLIGSPLH
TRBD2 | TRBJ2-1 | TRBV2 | ASRGSLAGGYNEQF
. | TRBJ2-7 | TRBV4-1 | ASSQGQYYEQY
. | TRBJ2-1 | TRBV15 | ATSRDIGTAALVHEQF
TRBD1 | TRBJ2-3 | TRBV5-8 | ASSQMTGADTQY
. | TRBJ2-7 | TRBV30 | AWSPSIWTVPIPSSYEQY
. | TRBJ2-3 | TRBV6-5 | ASSYSWSGGSDTQY
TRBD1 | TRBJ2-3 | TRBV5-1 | ASSLVAGGADTQY
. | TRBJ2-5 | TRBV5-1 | ASSLTGRIETQY
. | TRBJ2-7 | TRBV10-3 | AISAPGGAIVYEQY
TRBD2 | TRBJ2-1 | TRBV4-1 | ASSRSGLAGPNEQF
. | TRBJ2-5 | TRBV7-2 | ASSRGTSGETQY
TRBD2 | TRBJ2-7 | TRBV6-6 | ASSYKRASGYEQY
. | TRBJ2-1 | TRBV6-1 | ASSGGGLAYNEQF
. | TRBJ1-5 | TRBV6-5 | ASRQGIGAQH
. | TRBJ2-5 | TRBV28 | ASRGGLTQETQY
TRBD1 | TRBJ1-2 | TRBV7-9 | ASSASSQGSGYT
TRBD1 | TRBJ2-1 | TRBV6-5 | ASSFRRTGPNEQF
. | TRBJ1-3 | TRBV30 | AWRLTGGWGNTIY
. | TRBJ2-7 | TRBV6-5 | ASSYSLQTSTYEQY
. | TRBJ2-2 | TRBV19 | ASKTVAGTGELF
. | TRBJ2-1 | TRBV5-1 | ASSPAWANEQF